The table lists the clone carrying this TCR beta chain with a count of one. This entry belongs to a study of control samples from healthy donors and cancer patients. Repertoires were generated with immunoSEQ multiplex PCR, while TCRdb's copy carries only in-frame clones and drops some. Among fewer than 90,000 clones listed, approximately 90% were seen once. This CDR3 spans 15 amino acids. J was trimmed by 7 bases and V by 6 bases; bases with no gene match: 14. CDR1 and CDR2 (germline): SGHAT, FQNNGV. The receptor was isolated from a woman aged 55-70 years with head and neck cancer. Sample: PBMCs. This chain connects TRBV11-2 to TRBJ1-1; the match to TRBD1 covers 7 bases. This CDR3 reads CASSPNTPGTDEAFF. The CDR3 DNA sequence: TGTGCCAGCAGTCCAAATACTCCCGGGACAGATGAAGCTTTCTTT.